Included here is one T cell receptor beta chain sequence, with context. The data derive from a study of blood T cell repertoires in COVID-19. Study in general: T cells, B-cell-depleted T cells, or PBMCs provided the cDNA or gDNA that served as material.

Trimming removed 4 bases at V and 4 bases at J, with 16 bases between. Germline loops: CDR1 LGHDT, CDR2 YNNKEL (reference sequence). The CDR3 totals 15 residues. The table came from immunoSEQ multiplex PCR; TCRdb's copy has only in-frame clones and leaves some out. The sample holds some 70,000 clones; roughly 91% are singletons and the top ten take around 10%. What the recovered Cohort 3 donors had was two negative PCRs, clearance, or symptom resolution. This receptor was obtained from a woman in her thirties or forties who had recovered from COVID-19. The V and J genes are TRBV3-1 (or the pseudogene TRBV3-2) and TRBJ1-2; D remains ambiguous. Sequences were obtained from PBMCs or T cells enriched from blood (not recorded which). CDR3: CASSRDRGIRYGYTF. CDR3 in DNA: TGTGCCAGCAGCCGAGACCGCGGGATACGCTATGGCTACACCTTC.